The rows below give T cell receptor beta chains drawn from one sample of a study of blood T cell repertoires in COVID-19. Assay used: immunoSEQ multiplex PCR; TCRdb lists only in-frame clones, some missing. Among a few hundred thousand clones listed, almost 85% were seen once. The sequencing input was peripheral blood. The source of these receptors is a woman in her seventies with COVID-19, enrolled during active disease. CDR3s include the opening cysteine and the closing phenylalanine or tryptophan. D genes are given only for firm matches. Clone size, where shown, is once, few, many, or a class for clones that have expanded.

>TRBJ2-7|TRBV19|NA|NA
TGTGCCAGTAGTCCTAGCGCCGGGAATAGGAACGAGCAGTACTTC
CASSPSAGNRNEQYF
>TRBJ2-3|TRBV9|NA|NA
TGTGCCAGCAGCGTATCTATTCTTGGTACAGATACGCAGTATTTT
CASSVSILGTDTQYF
>TRBJ1-2|TRBV28|TRBD1|NA
TGTGCCAGCACCTCCGGACAGGGGGCCGATGGCTACACCTTC
CASTSGQGADGYTF
>TRBJ2-5|TRBV28|NA|NA
TGTGCCAGCAGTTTCTCTGGCTTTAGCGGAGAAGAGACCCAGTACTTC
CASSFSGFSGEETQYF
>TRBJ2-7|TRBV11-1|NA|NA
TGTGCCAGCAGCTTATCACAGGCTGGCTACGAGCAGTACTTC
CASSLSQAGYEQYF
>TRBJ2-3|TRBV7-8|TRBD2|NA
TGTGCCAGCAGCGCAAATGCCATAGCGGGCGCTGTCACAGATACGCAGTATTTT
CASSANAIAGAVTDTQYF
>TRBJ1-5|TRBV15|TRBD1|NA
TGTGCCACCAGCAGTTATGGTGGACAGGCCGACCTGCCCCAGCATTTT
CATSSYGGQADLPQHF
>TRBJ1-4|TRBV7-9|TRBD1|NA
TGTGCCAGCAGCTTAGCGGACAGGGACGGAGAAAAACTGTTTTTT
CASSLADRDGEKLFF
>TRBJ2-5|TRBV6-2/TRBV6-3|TRBD1|NA
TGTGCCAGCAGTTACCTACAGGGGGCCGGCCAAGAGACCCAGTACTTC
CASSYLQGAGQETQYF
>TRBJ1-5|TRBV6-6|TRBD1|NA
TGTGCCAGCATTCGGACAGGCTTCGGTCAGCCCCAGCATTTT
CASIRTGFGQPQHF
>TRBJ2-3|TRBV10-3|TRBD2|NA
TGTGCCATCAGTTGGAGCGGGAGGGGGGGAGATACGCAGTATTTT
CAISWSGRGGDTQYF
>TRBJ2-7|TRBV29-1|TRBD2|NA
TGCAGCGTTGACCATAGCGGGGCTGCCTACGAGCAGTACTTC
CSVDHSGAAYEQYF
>TRBJ1-2|TRBV12-3/TRBV12-4|TRBD1|once
TGTGCCACCTCCCACAGGGGTGGCTACACCTTC
CATSHRGGYTF
>TRBJ1-1|TRBV18|NA|NA
TGTGCCAGCTCACCATTCACAGGGCAGTGGGGTGAAGCTTTCTTT
CASSPFTGQWGEAFF
>TRBJ1-2|TRBV28|TRBD1|NA
TGTGCCAGCAGTTTACACAGGGGTCGGGGCTACACCTTC
CASSLHRGRGYTF
>TRBJ1-1|TRBV6-4|TRBD1|NA
TGTGCCAGCAGCCCTGCCCAGGGGGGCACTGAAGCTTTCTTT
CASSPAQGGTEAFF
>TRBJ1-1|TRBV9|TRBD1|NA
TGTGCCAGCAGCCCACGGACAGGGCGAACGGAAGCTTTCTTT
CASSPRTGRTEAFF
>TRBJ1-5|TRBV4-1|NA|few
TGCGCCAGCAGCCAAGATCCCGCCAGATTTGACTTTTATAGCAATCAGCCCCAGCATTTT
CASSQDPARFDFYSNQPQHF
>TRBJ1-2|TRBV6-7|NA|NA
TGTGCCAGCCGAAGACAGGTAAAGGGTGGCTACACCTTC
CASRRQVKGGYTF
>TRBJ2-3|TRBV19|TRBD1|NA
TGTGCCAGTAGAGGACAGGGGACAGATACGCAGTATTTT
CASRGQGTDTQYF
>TRBJ2-7|TRBV27|TRBD1|NA
TGTGCCAGCAGTTTAGGCGGGACAGGGGTCTACGAGCAGTACTTC
CASSLGGTGVYEQYF
>TRBJ1-2|TRBV2|TRBD1|NA
TGTGCCAGCAGCCCCGGGACAGGGGATTGGGGCTACACCTTC
CASSPGTGDWGYTF
>TRBJ2-7|TRBV6-5|NA|NA
TGTGCCACCGGCAGGCCAGGGCCCTACGAGCAGTACTTC
CATGRPGPYEQYF
>TRBJ2-1|TRBV10-3|NA|NA
TGTGCCATCAGTGAGAGACTTCCCCGACACAATGAGCAGTTCTTC
CAISERLPRHNEQFF
>TRBJ1-2|TRBV29-1|TRBD1|NA
TGCAGCGCAGGGACAGGGGGCCTTTATGGCTACACCTTC
CSAGTGGLYGYTF
>TRBJ1-1|TRBV5-1|NA|NA
TGCGCCAGCCAAACAGGGCTGAACACTGAAGCTTTCTTT
CASQTGLNTEAFF
>TRBJ2-3|TRBV7-2|NA|NA
TGTGCCAGCAGCTCTACAGGGTCCGCAGATACGCAGTATTTT
CASSSTGSADTQYF
>TRBJ1-5|TRBV7-2|NA|NA
TGTGCCAGCAGCGCCGGACAAAGGCAGCCCCAGCATTTT
CASSAGQRQPQHF
>TRBJ1-6|TRBV6-4|NA|NA
TGTGCCAGCAGAAACTTGGGGGGTTCCTATAATTCACCCCTCCACTTT
CASRNLGGSYNSPLHF
>TRBJ1-2|TRBV29-1|NA|NA
TGCAGCGTTGGTCAGGGTACGGGTGGCTACACCTTC
CSVGQGTGGYTF
>TRBJ2-1|TRBV7-3|TRBD1|NA
TGTGCCAGCAGCGAGCAGCCCATCAGGGGGCCGAGCTACAATGAGCAGTTCTTC
CASSEQPIRGPSYNEQFF
>TRBJ1-5|TRBV19|TRBD1|NA
TGTGCCAGTACCCGGACAGGGGGCTATAGCAATCAGCCCCAGCATTTT
CASTRTGGYSNQPQHF
>TRBJ1-3|TRBV5-1|NA|NA
TGCGCCAGCAGCTTGGCTCAGGGGCCCCCTGGAAACACCATATATTTT
CASSLAQGPPGNTIYF
>TRBJ2-7|TRBV20-1|NA|NA
TGCAGTGCTAGTTTAGGACAGACATACGAGCAGTACTTC
CSASLGQTYEQYF